These T cell receptor beta chains were read from a single sample in a study of blood T cell repertoires in acute mononucleosis. Profiled with immunoSEQ multiplex PCR; TCRdb holds only in-frame clones, not every one. The data show 6,000 to 8,500 clones, less than 30% seen once. The specimen was EBV YVL epitope tetramer+ CD8+ T cells sorted from PBMCs, collected during acute infectious mononucleosis. These receptors were obtained from a woman between 18 and 30 years old with infectious mononucleosis caused by EBV. The CDR3 runs from the conserved cysteine through the conserved F or W.

J: TRBJ2-7; V: TRBV12-2; CDR3: CASSQTPTGADEQYF
J: TRBJ2-1; V: TRBV13; CDR3: CASSLISGGTNNEQFF
J: TRBJ2-7; V: TRBV4-2; CDR3: CASSLEDVGPYEQYF
J: TRBJ2-1; V: TRBV29-1; CDR3: CSVGSGANSEQFF
J: TRBJ2-5; V: TRBV9; CDR3: CAKRPTDSQETQYF
J: TRBJ2-5; V: TRBV6-5; CDR3: CASWQLTGSGETLYF
J: TRBJ1-1; V: TRBV6-6; CDR3: CATYLMGAFF
J: TRBJ2-1; V: TRBV25-1; CDR3: CASSFYNEQFF
J: TRBJ2-1; V: TRBV5-4; CDR3: CASSAGRDNEQFF
J: TRBJ2-1; V: TRBV6-6; CDR3: CASSYSGTNLLEQFF
J: TRBJ2-1; V: TRBV7-2; CDR3: CASSELAGVTDEQFF
J: TRBJ1-1; V: TRBV7-9; CDR3: CASSPGTLVGTEAFF
J: TRBJ2-1; V: TRBV6-5; CDR3: CASSLAGGGNEQFF
J: TRBJ2-7; V: TRBV9; CDR3: CASSSRTATYEQYF